This T cell receptor beta chain was sequenced for a study of CD8 T cells in ankylosing spondylitis. CDR3 length equals 15 residues. Per germline, CDR1 WSHSY and CDR2 SAAADI. The V and J ends lost 4 bases and 6 bases respectively, with 13 bases between them. The authors made TCR beta libraries by quantitative 5'-RACE with molecular barcodes. In TCRdb, the 5' RACE reads were re-called with MiXCR into one record per CDR3 protein. The table shows 30,000 to 35,000 distinct CDR3 sequences, with more than 30% occurring only once. The chain recombines TRBV10-2 with TRBJ1-6, with D possibly matching TRBD1 (5 bases). This sequence was found in a male donor with ankylosing spondylitis. The sample taken for sequencing was synovial fluid, either unsorted or a sorted T cell fraction (not recorded which). The chain's CDR3 is CASSVGTGRNSPLHF. In nucleotides, the CDR3 is TGCGCCAGCAGTGTGGGGACCGGGCGTAATTCACCCCTCCACTTT.